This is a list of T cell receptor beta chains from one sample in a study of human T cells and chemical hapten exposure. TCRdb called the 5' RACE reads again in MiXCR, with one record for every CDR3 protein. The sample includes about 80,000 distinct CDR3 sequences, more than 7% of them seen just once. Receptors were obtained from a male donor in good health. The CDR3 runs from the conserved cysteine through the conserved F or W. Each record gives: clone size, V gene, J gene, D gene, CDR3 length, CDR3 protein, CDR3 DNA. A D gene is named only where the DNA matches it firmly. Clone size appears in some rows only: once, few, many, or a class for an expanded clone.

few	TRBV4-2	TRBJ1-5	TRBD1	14	CASSQGQGAQPQHF	TGTGCCAGCAGCCAAGGACAGGGGGCCCAGCCCCAGCATTTT
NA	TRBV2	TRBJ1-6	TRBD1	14	CASSPGTVNSPLHF	TGTGCCAGCAGCCCCGGGACAGTTAATTCACCCCTCCACTTT
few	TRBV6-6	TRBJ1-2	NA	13	CASSRQGGDGYTF	TGTGCCAGCAGTCGGCAGGGAGGGGATGGCTACACCTTC
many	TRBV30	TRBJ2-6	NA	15	CAWSVKGSGANVLTF	TGTGCCTGGAGTGTAAAGGGGTCTGGGGCCAACGTCCTGACTTTC
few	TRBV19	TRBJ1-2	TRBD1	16	CASSIDGQETNYGYTF	TGTGCCAGTAGTATCGATGGACAGGAGACTAACTATGGCTACACCTTC
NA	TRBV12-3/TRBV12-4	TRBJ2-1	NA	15	CASSTPLASYNEQFF	TGTGCCAGCAGTACCCCCCTAGCGAGCTACAATGAGCAGTTCTTC
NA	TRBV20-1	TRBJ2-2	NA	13	CSARGGETGELFF	TGCAGTGCTAGAGGGGGGGAGACCGGGGAGCTGTTTTTT
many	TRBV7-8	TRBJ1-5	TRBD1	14	CASSQDRGDQPQHF	TGTGCCAGCAGCCAAGACAGGGGGGATCAGCCCCAGCATTTT
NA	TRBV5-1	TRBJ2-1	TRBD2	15	CASSLLASGGIEQFF	TGCGCCAGCAGCTTGCTGGCTAGCGGGGGGATTGAGCAGTTCTTC
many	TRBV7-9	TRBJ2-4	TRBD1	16	CASSATGGSLKNIQYF	TGTGCCAGCAGCGCTACAGGGGGCTCTCTCAAAAACATTCAGTACTTC
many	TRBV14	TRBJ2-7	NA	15	CASSHRQGGAYEQYF	TGTGCCAGCAGCCACCGCCAGGGGGGCGCCTACGAGCAGTACTTC
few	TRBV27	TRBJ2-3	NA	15	CASRRTGQGTDTQYF	TGTGCCAGCAGACGGACGGGACAAGGAACAGATACGCAGTATTTT
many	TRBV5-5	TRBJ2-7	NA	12	CASSSQGTEQYF	TGTGCCAGCAGCTCGCAGGGTACCGAGCAGTACTTC
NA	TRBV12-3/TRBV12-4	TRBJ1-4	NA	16	CASSETTGTRNEKLFF	TGTGCCAGCAGCGAAACGACCGGGACCAGAAATGAAAAACTGTTTTTT
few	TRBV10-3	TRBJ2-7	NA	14	CAISESLRVGEQYF	TGTGCCATCAGTGAGTCTCTAAGGGTGGGGGAGCAGTACTTC
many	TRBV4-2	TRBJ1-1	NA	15	CASSQEPAQGNEAFF	TGTGCCAGCAGCCAAGAGCCAGCGCAGGGGAATGAAGCTTTCTTT
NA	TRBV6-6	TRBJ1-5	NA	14	CASTEDRFPWPQHF	TGTGCCAGCACCGAAGACAGGTTCCCTTGGCCCCAGCATTTT
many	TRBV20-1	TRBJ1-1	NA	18	CSASGTPLQGWGGTEAFF	TGCAGTGCTAGCGGAACCCCGCTACAGGGATGGGGGGGAACTGAAGCTTTCTTT
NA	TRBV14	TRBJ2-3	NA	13	CASKPPSTDTQYF	TGTGCCAGCAAGCCGCCTAGCACAGATACGCAGTATTTT
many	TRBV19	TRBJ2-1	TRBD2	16	CASSMRGGDPHNEQFF	TGTGCCAGTAGTATGAGGGGAGGGGATCCGCACAATGAGCAGTTCTTC